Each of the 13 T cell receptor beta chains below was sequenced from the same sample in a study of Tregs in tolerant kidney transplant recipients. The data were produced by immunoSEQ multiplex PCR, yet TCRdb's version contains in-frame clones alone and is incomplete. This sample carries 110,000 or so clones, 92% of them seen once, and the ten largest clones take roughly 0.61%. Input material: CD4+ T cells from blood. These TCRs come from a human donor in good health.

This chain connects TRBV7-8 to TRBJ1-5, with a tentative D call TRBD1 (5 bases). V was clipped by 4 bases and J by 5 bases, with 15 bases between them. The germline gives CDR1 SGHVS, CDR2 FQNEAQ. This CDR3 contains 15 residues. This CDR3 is CASSSDGAGHQPQHF. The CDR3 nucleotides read TGTGCCAGCAGCTCGGACGGGGCTGGGCATCAGCCCCAGCATTTT.

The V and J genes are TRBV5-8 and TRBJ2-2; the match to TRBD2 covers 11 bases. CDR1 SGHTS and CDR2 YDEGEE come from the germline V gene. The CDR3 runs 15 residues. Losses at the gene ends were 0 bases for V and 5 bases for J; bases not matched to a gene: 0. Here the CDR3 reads CASSLGTSGTGELFF. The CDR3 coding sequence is TGTGCCAGCAGCTTGGGGACTAGCGGGACCGGGGAGCTGTTTTTT.

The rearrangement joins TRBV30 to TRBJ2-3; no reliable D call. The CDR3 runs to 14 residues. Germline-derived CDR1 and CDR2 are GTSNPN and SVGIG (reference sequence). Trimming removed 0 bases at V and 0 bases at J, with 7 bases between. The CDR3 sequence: CAWSVGLSTDTQYF. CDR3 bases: TGTGCCTGGAGTGTAGGGCTCAGCACAGATACGCAGTATTTT.

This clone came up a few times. In DNA form, the CDR3 reads TGTGCCAGTAGTATCCGGGGGGCGTCTGGAAACACCATATATTTT. Its translation is CASSIRGASGNTIYF. The chain carries TRBV19 and TRBJ1-3, with D possibly matching TRBD1 (6 bases). Per the germline V gene, CDR1 is LNHDA and CDR2 is SQIVND (reference sequence). The CDR3 sequence is 15 residues long. V was cut by 3 bases and J by 1 base, with 10 bases left in between. The full variable domain, its missing parts supplied by reference TRBV19 and TRBJ1-3, is DGGITQSPKYLFRKEGQNVTLSCEQNLNHDAMYWYRQDPGQGLRLIYYSQIVNDFQKGDIAEGYSVSREKKESFPLTVTSAQKNPTAFYLCASSIRGASGNTIYFGEGSWLTVV.

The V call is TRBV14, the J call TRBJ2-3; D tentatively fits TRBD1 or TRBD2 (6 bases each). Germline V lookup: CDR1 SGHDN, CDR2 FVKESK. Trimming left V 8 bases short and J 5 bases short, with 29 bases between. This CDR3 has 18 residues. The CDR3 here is CASGGLPQSRVIVDTQYF. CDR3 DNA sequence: TGTGCCAGCGGGGGGCTACCCCAGTCCCGGGTCATAGTAGATACGCAGTATTTT.

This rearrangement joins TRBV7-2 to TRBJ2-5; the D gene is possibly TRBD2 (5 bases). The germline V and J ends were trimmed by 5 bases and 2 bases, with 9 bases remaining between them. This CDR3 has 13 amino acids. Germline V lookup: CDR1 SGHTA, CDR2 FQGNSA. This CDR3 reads CASSQRVQETQYF. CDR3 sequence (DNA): TGTGCCAGCAGCCAGAGGGTGCAAGAGACCCAGTACTTC.

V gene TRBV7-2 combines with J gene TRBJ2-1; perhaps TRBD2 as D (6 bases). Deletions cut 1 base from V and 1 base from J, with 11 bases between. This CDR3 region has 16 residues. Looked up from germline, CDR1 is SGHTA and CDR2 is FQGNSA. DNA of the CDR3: TGTGCCAGCAGCTTAGTTGGCGGGATTTCCTACAATGAGCAGTTCTTC. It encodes CASSLVGGISYNEQFF.

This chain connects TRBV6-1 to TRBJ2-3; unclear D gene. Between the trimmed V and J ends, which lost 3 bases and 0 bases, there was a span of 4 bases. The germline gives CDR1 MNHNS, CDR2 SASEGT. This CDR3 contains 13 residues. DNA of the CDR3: TGTGCCAGCAGTGAGCCGAGCACAGATACGCAGTATTTT. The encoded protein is CASSEPSTDTQYF.

CDR3 DNA sequence: TGTGCCACCGCCCAGCGGGAGGGCCGAGATGAGCAGTTCTTC. Translation gives CATAQREGRDEQFF. The gene calls are TRBV19 and TRBJ2-1, with 10 bases fitting TRBD2. V lost 10 bases and J lost 8; bases outside the gene matches: 11. CDR1 and CDR2 from the germline V gene are LNHDA and SQIVND (reference sequence). The CDR3 runs to 14 residues. Variable domain in full (rest from reference TRBV19 and TRBJ2-1): DGGITQSPKYLFRKEGQNVTLSCEQNLNHDAMYWYRQDPGQGLRLIYYSQIVNDFQKGDIAEGYSVSREKKESFPLTVTSAQKNPTAFYLCATAQREGRDEQFFGPGTRLTVL.

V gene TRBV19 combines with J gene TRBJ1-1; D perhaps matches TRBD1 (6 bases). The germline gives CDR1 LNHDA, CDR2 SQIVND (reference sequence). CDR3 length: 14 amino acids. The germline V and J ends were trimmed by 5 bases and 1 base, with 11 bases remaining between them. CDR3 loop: CASSLDRQNTEAFF. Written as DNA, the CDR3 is TGTGCCAGTAGTCTGGACAGACAGAACACTGAAGCTTTCTTT. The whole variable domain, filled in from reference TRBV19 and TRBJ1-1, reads DGGITQSPKYLFRKEGQNVTLSCEQNLNHDAMYWYRQDPGQGLRLIYYSQIVNDFQKGDIAEGYSVSREKKESFPLTVTSAQKNPTAFYLCASSLDRQNTEAFFGQGTRLTVV.

DNA of the CDR3: TGCGCCAGCAGCCAACTCGACAGGGGGAACTCCTACGAGCAGTACTTC. This sequence encodes CASSQLDRGNSYEQYF. This chain joins TRBV4-1 and TRBJ2-7; TRBD1 matches 9 bases. After removal of 2 bases from V and 0 bases from J, the junction contained 5 bases not matched to a gene. The germline CDR1 and CDR2 sequences are MGHRA and YSYEKL. CDR3 length: 16 amino acids.

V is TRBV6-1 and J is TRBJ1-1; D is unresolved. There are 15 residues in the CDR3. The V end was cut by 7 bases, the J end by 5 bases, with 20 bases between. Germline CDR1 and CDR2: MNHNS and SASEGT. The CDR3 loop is CASTDPWKGGTEAFF. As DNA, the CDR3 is TGTGCCAGCACCGACCCCTGGAAGGGTGGGACTGAAGCTTTCTTT.

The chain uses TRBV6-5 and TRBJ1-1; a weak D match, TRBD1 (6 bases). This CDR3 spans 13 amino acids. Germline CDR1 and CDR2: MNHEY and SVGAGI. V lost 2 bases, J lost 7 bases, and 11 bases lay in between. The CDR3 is CASSYEGGGEAFF. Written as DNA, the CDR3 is TGTGCCAGCAGTTACGAAGGGGGGGGTGAAGCTTTCTTT.